This is a list of T cell receptor beta chains from one sample in a study of regulatory T cells in long-lasting Graves disease. TCRdb analysed the multiplex PCR reads with MiXCR anew, one entry per CDR3 protein. In the table there are over 350,000 distinct CDR3 sequences, 15% of which are singletons. These data were likewise used in another study, on T cells in Graves' hyperthyroidism and ophthalmopathy.

This sample comprised peripheral blood mononuclear cells (PBMCs), obtained at new diagnosis, from a patient treated with antithyroid drugs. The receptors here all came from a woman between 40 and 50 years old with Graves disease. CDR3s include the opening cysteine and the closing phenylalanine or tryptophan. Each record gives: clone size, V gene, J gene, D gene, CDR3 DNA, CDR3 protein. A D gene is named only where the DNA matches it firmly. Not every row has a clone size; where given, it reads once, few, many or a size class.

few	TRBV5-1	TRBJ1-1	TRBD1	TGCGCCAGCAGCGGAACAGGGGCCGGGACTGAAGCTTTCTTT	CASSGTGAGTEAFF
many	TRBV12-3/TRBV12-4	TRBJ1-2	.	TGTGCCAGCAGTCCGAATCAGGGTAGGGGCTATGGCTACACCTTC	CASSPNQGRGYGYTF
.	TRBV20-1	TRBJ2-1	.	TGCAGTGCACTCCCGGTTCTCTCCTACAATGAGCAGTTCTTC	CSALPVLSYNEQFF
many	TRBV20-1	TRBJ2-7	TRBD2	TGCAGTGCTGTTCTAGCGGGAGTGGGGGAGCAGTACTTC	CSAVLAGVGEQYF
.	TRBV19	TRBJ2-5	TRBD1	TGTGCCAGTAGTGCGGGACAGGGGGCTTGGACCCAGTACTTC	CASSAGQGAWTQYF
many	TRBV18	TRBJ2-7	.	TGTGCCAGCTCACCGCAGCGGGCAGCCTACGAGCAGTACTTC	CASSPQRAAYEQYF
few	TRBV6-2/TRBV6-3	TRBJ2-2	.	TGTGCCGGCAGTTACAAGAGCACCGGGGAGCTGTTTTTT	CAGSYKSTGELFF
many	TRBV7-8	TRBJ2-5	.	TGTGCCAGCAGCCTAGTTAGGGCCAAACCATACTGGACCCAGTACTTC	CASSLVRAKPYWTQYF
.	TRBV6-1	TRBJ1-5	.	TGTGCCAGCAGTGACAGACAGCAACAGACGTATTATCAGCCCCAGCATTTT	CASSDRQQQTYYQPQHF
many	TRBV7-2	TRBJ2-7	TRBD2	TGTGCCAGCAGCCGTCTAGCGGGAGTCGTAGAGCAGTACTTC	CASSRLAGVVEQYF
many	TRBV11-2	TRBJ2-5	TRBD1	TGTGCCAGCAGTAAGGGACAGGGCGCGGGGGAGACCCAGTACTTC	CASSKGQGAGETQYF
few	TRBV19	TRBJ2-5	.	TGTGCCAGTAGTATAGCTCTCAGAGAAGAGACCCAGTACTTC	CASSIALREETQYF
many	TRBV7-8	TRBJ2-1	TRBD2	TGTGCCAGCAGCTTAGGCGGGAGAATTATGGGGGATGAGCAGTTCTTC	CASSLGGRIMGDEQFF
.	TRBV5-1	TRBJ2-7	TRBD1	TGCGCCAGCAGCGATTGGGACAGGGAGCCCTACGAGCAGTACTTC	CASSDWDREPYEQYF
many	TRBV28	TRBJ2-5	TRBD1	TGTGCCAGCAGCTCCGACAGGGTCCCACAAGAGACCCAGTACTTC	CASSSDRVPQETQYF
once	TRBV20-1	TRBJ2-7	TRBD2	TGCAGTGCTAGAAATCTGGCGGGAGTCTACGAGCAGTACTTC	CSARNLAGVYEQYF
.	TRBV7-9	TRBJ2-2	.	TGTGCCAGCAGCTCCTCCGGGACCCACAACACCGGGGAGCTGTTTTTT	CASSSSGTHNTGELFF
many	TRBV18	TRBJ2-1	.	TGTGCCAGCTCGCCTTTAGCGGTCTCCTACAATGAGCAGTTCTTC	CASSPLAVSYNEQFF
few	TRBV5-8	TRBJ1-5	.	TGTGCCAGCAGCCACCCGCCCCAGCATTTT	CASSHPPQHF
few	TRBV4-1	TRBJ2-7	.	TGCGCCAGCAGCCAGGGACTTCTTGGCGAGCAGTACTTC	CASSQGLLGEQYF
many	TRBV3-1	TRBJ2-3	TRBD2	TGTGCCAGCAGCCAAGCAGGGACTAGCGGACCCACAGATACGCAGTATTTT	CASSQAGTSGPTDTQYF
few	TRBV7-2	TRBJ2-1	TRBD1	TGTGCCAGCAGCTTAGCCGCAGGGGGCATCCACAATGAGCAGTTCTTC	CASSLAAGGIHNEQFF
few	TRBV19	TRBJ2-1	.	TGTGCCAGTAGACCGGACGGTAGCTCCTACAATGAGCAGTTCTTC	CASRPDGSSYNEQFF
.	TRBV2	TRBJ1-5	.	TGTGCCAGCAGTGAGGACACACATCAGCCCCAGCATTTT	CASSEDTHQPQHF
.	TRBV12-3/TRBV12-4	TRBJ1-3	TRBD1	TGTGCCAGCAGTTTGGAAGCCCGGGACAGGTATCCACCTGGAAACACCATATATTTT	CASSLEARDRYPPGNTIYF
many	TRBV28	TRBJ2-1	TRBD2	TGTGCCAGCAGTTACACGGGACTAGGAGGCGAGCAGTTCTTC	CASSYTGLGGEQFF
many	TRBV6-2/TRBV6-3	TRBJ1-1	.	TGTGCCAGCAGATACAACCACCAACCTCGTTCTTTCTTT	CASRYNHQPRSFF
many	TRBV7-6	TRBJ2-2	.	TGTGCCAGCAGCCCACGGTTCGTGGGGGGCGCTTCCACCGGGGAGCTGTTTTTT	CASSPRFVGGASTGELFF
many	TRBV28	TRBJ1-1	.	TGTGCCAGCAGTGACCCTCGAAGGGAAGCTTTCTTT	CASSDPRREAFF
.	TRBV11-2	TRBJ2-5	TRBD2	TGTGCCAGCAGCTTACTAGCGGGATGGGGGCAAGAGACCCAGTACTTC	CASSLLAGWGQETQYF
many	TRBV12-3/TRBV12-4	TRBJ2-3	.	TGTGCCAGCAGTTTAATGGGGCGAGATACGCAGTATTTT	CASSLMGRDTQYF
.	TRBV30	TRBJ2-7	.	TGTGCCTGGAGTGTACAGCCCTACGAGCAGTACTTC	CAWSVQPYEQYF
.	TRBV28	TRBJ1-3	TRBD1	TGTGCCAGCAGTTCCGGGACAGGTAACTCTGGAAACACCATATATTTT	CASSSGTGNSGNTIYF
many	TRBV28	TRBJ1-2	.	TGTGCCAGCAGTTTACCTCGAGCGGGGGTCTGGAACTATGGCTACACCTTC	CASSLPRAGVWNYGYTF
many	TRBV27	TRBJ2-1	.	TGTGCCTCCCAACCGACCCTACGGAGAGCACACTCCTACAATGAGCAGTTCTTC	CASQPTLRRAHSYNEQFF
many	TRBV7-9	TRBJ1-2	.	TGTGCCAGCGGACTGAGTTCGGATGGCTACACCTTC	CASGLSSDGYTF
many	TRBV29-1	TRBJ1-1	TRBD1	TGCAGCGTTCTGGGGCAGGGGGTAACTGAAGCTTTCTTT	CSVLGQGVTEAFF
.	TRBV20-1	TRBJ1-6	TRBD1	TGCAGTGCTAGATTCCGGGGCGGGGGACAGTCAAGTTCACCCCTCCACTTT	CSARFRGGGQSSSPLHF
many	TRBV7-2	TRBJ1-2	.	TGTGCCAGCAGAGCTTTGGGGGCGGGCGGCTACACCTTC	CASRALGAGGYTF
many	TRBV2	TRBJ2-5	.	TGTGCCAGCAGGGTAGACAGACAAGAGACCCAGTACTTC	CASRVDRQETQYF
many	TRBV7-9	TRBJ2-1	.	TGTGCCAGCAGCCATCAGGGGAGCTCCTACAATGAGCAGTTCTTC	CASSHQGSSYNEQFF
.	TRBV7-3	TRBJ2-1	TRBD2	TGTGCCAGCAGCTTAAGGACTAGCGCGACTCTAAAGGAGCAGTTCTTC	CASSLRTSATLKEQFF